These T cell receptor beta chains were read from a single sample in a study of lymphopenia after photon versus proton radiotherapy. Produced via immunoSEQ multiplex PCR; TCRdb's table is partial and in-frame only. The sample lists around 25,000 clones, 75% to 90% occurring once. The source was peripheral blood, collected from a patient treated with photon-based radiotherapy. The receptors were sampled from a man aged 55-75 years with pancreatic cancer. The CDR3 runs from the conserved cysteine through the conserved F or W. The order of the fields is J gene, D gene, V gene, clone size, CDR3 DNA, CDR3 protein. The D gene is left open where the match is weak. Not all rows give a size; the values are once, few, many and, for expanded clones, a class.

J: TRBJ2-1
D: TRBD1
V: TRBV6-1
size: once
DNA: TGTGCCAGCAGGCCCAGTAGGGGGCTTTACAATGAGCAGTTCTTC
CDR3: CASRPSRGLYNEQFF

J: TRBJ2-5
D: TRBD2
V: TRBV5-4
size: -
DNA: TGTGCCAGCAGCTTGAGGCTAGCGGGGGGGTCCGGAGAGACCCAGTACTTC
CDR3: CASSLRLAGGSGETQYF

J: TRBJ2-5
D: -
V: TRBV5-1
size: -
DNA: TGCGCCAGCAGCTTGGATCCTGGGGTAGGGGCCCAGTACTTC
CDR3: CASSLDPGVGAQYF

J: TRBJ2-2
D: -
V: TRBV9
size: -
DNA: TGTGCCAGCAGCGTAGAGTGGAAGGACACCGGGGAGCTGTTTTTT
CDR3: CASSVEWKDTGELFF

J: TRBJ1-2
D: TRBD1
V: TRBV2
size: -
DNA: TGTGCCAGCAGTGTGGGGGACAGGGGCTATGGCTACACCTTC
CDR3: CASSVGDRGYGYTF

J: TRBJ1-1
D: -
V: TRBV9
size: few
DNA: TGTGCCAGCAGCGGCTCGAACACTGAAGCTTTCTTT
CDR3: CASSGSNTEAFF

J: TRBJ1-2
D: -
V: TRBV6-1
size: -
DNA: TGTGCCAGCAGTGAAGCCCCTCCGGAGATCTATGGCTACACCTTC
CDR3: CASSEAPPEIYGYTF

J: TRBJ2-2
D: -
V: TRBV11-2
size: -
DNA: TGTGCCAGCAGGCCGAGAGGAGTACTTGACTCCGGGGAGCTGTTTTTT
CDR3: CASRPRGVLDSGELFF

J: TRBJ2-7
D: -
V: TRBV5-1
size: -
DNA: TGCGCCAGCAGAATGGGACGGAACTACGAGCAGTACTTC
CDR3: CASRMGRNYEQYF

J: TRBJ1-6
D: -
V: TRBV27
size: -
DNA: TGTGCCAGCAGTTTACAGGGCCCGAATTCACCCCTCCACTTT
CDR3: CASSLQGPNSPLHF

J: TRBJ1-5
D: -
V: TRBV7-9
size: -
DNA: TGTGCCAGCAGCTTCGGGGGTTGGGGCCAGCCCCAGCATTTT
CDR3: CASSFGGWGQPQHF

J: TRBJ1-2
D: -
V: TRBV27
size: -
DNA: TGTGCCAGCAGTGTGGGTACGGGTAGCTATGGCTACACCTTC
CDR3: CASSVGTGSYGYTF

J: TRBJ2-7
D: TRBD2
V: TRBV6-5
size: -
DNA: TGTGCCAGCAGTTACTCGAGCGGGGAGAGCTCCTACGAGCAGTACTTC
CDR3: CASSYSSGESSYEQYF

J: TRBJ2-2
D: -
V: TRBV9
size: -
DNA: TGTGCCAGCAGCGTAGTGTCAGGGAGCTGGGACACCGGGGAGCTGTTTTTT
CDR3: CASSVVSGSWDTGELFF

J: TRBJ2-1
D: -
V: TRBV11-2
size: -
DNA: TGTGCCAGCAGCCGAACTAGAAAGGATGAGCAGTTCTTC
CDR3: CASSRTRKDEQFF

J: TRBJ1-2
D: TRBD1
V: TRBV9
size: -
DNA: TGTGCCAGCAGCGGGCGGGACAGAATTAATGGCTACACCTTC
CDR3: CASSGRDRINGYTF

J: TRBJ2-1
D: TRBD2
V: TRBV7-2
size: -
DNA: TGTGCCAGCAGCTTAGACCCAGCGGGGAACAATGAGCAGTTCTTC
CDR3: CASSLDPAGNNEQFF

J: TRBJ2-6
D: TRBD1
V: TRBV4-2
size: -
DNA: TGTGCCAGCAGCGAAGGGGGCGCCAATTCTGGGGCCAACGTCCTGACTTTC
CDR3: CASSEGGANSGANVLTF

J: TRBJ2-3
D: TRBD2
V: TRBV7-2
size: once
DNA: TGTGCCAGCAGCCCAACGCCCCTAGCGGGGGGGCCGGGTCGAAATACGCAGTATTTT
CDR3: CASSPTPLAGGPGRNTQYF

J: TRBJ2-7
D: -
V: TRBV10-3
size: -
DNA: TGTGCCATCAGTTACGACAGCCCACAGACCTACGAGCAGTACTTC
CDR3: CAISYDSPQTYEQYF

J: TRBJ1-5
D: -
V: TRBV19
size: -
DNA: TGTGCCAGTACCCGGCCGGGTGGGAATCAGCCCCAGCATTTT
CDR3: CASTRPGGNQPQHF

J: TRBJ2-5
D: TRBD2
V: TRBV30
size: -
DNA: TGTGCCTGGAGTGTAGGAAAGCTAGCGGGGGGCTATTACCAAGAGACCCAGTACTTC
CDR3: CAWSVGKLAGGYYQETQYF

J: TRBJ2-7
D: -
V: TRBV15
size: -
DNA: TGTGCCACCAGCAGAGATCGGGTCACCGGAGAGCAGTACTTC
CDR3: CATSRDRVTGEQYF

J: TRBJ2-2
D: TRBD1
V: TRBV5-1
size: once
DNA: TGCGCCAGCAGCCGACGCGGACAGGGGGACACCGGGGAGCTGTTTTTT
CDR3: CASSRRGQGDTGELFF

J: TRBJ2-7
D: TRBD1
V: TRBV18
size: -
DNA: TGTGCCAGCTCACCAATTTCCGGACAGGCGAGCGAGCAGTACTTC
CDR3: CASSPISGQASEQYF

J: TRBJ1-6
D: -
V: TRBV7-9
size: -
DNA: TGTGCCAGCAGCTTAGGGACAGTCGAATCACCCCTCCACTTT
CDR3: CASSLGTVESPLHF

J: TRBJ1-5
D: -
V: TRBV6-1
size: -
DNA: TGTGCCAGCAGTGAAGTTTCGGTGCGGCAGCCCCAGCATTTT
CDR3: CASSEVSVRQPQHF

J: TRBJ1-3
D: -
V: TRBV7-2
size: -
DNA: TGTGCCAGCAGTGTGGGGGGCCCTGGAAACACCATATATTTT
CDR3: CASSVGGPGNTIYF

J: TRBJ1-6
D: -
V: TRBV11-2
size: once
DNA: TGTGCCAGCAGAGTACCGGGGTATCGGACTTCACCCCTCCACTTT
CDR3: CASRVPGYRTSPLHF

J: TRBJ2-5
D: -
V: TRBV5-4
size: -
DNA: TGTGCCAGCAGCTTGCAAGGGGCTCGGCAGTACTTC
CDR3: CASSLQGARQYF